Shown below are 23 T cell receptor beta chains from a single sample sequenced in a study of T cell responses to AZD1222 COVID-19 vaccine. Some clones are missing from TCRdb's copy, which holds only in-frame ones; the method was immunoSEQ multiplex PCR. The table shows 85,000 to 130,000 clones, with less than 95% occurring only once. The sequencing here drew on peripheral blood, taken 28 days after the second AZD1222 dose. The receptors shown here come from an adult who received the AZD1222 COVID-19 vaccine.

This rearrangement joins TRBV9 to TRBJ2-7; 7 nucleotides align to TRBD2. The CDR3 consists of 14 residues. The germline V gene encodes CDR1 SGDLS and CDR2 YYNGEE. V lost 4 bases, J lost 0 bases, and 4 bases stayed unmatched. CDR3 sequence: CASSPRTSSYEQYF. The CDR3 DNA reads as TGTGCCAGCAGCCCTCGGACTAGCTCCTACGAGCAGTACTTC. Using reference TRBV9 and TRBJ2-7 for the parts outside the CDR3, the full variable domain is DSGVTQTPKHLITATGQRVTLRCSPRSGDLSVYWYQQSLDQGLQFLIQYYNGEERAKGNILERFSAQQFPDLHSELNLSSLELGDSALYFCASSPRTSSYEQYFGPGTRLTVT.

The CDR3 DNA follows: TGTGCCAGCAGCGTAGGAGGACAGGCCGAGGGCTACGAGCAGTACTTC. This gives the protein CASSVGGQAEGYEQYF. The J gene is TRBJ2-7, the V gene TRBV9; 7 bases line up with TRBD1. Germline CDR1 and CDR2: SGDLS and YYNGEE. V was clipped by 0 bases and J by 3 bases; unmatched bases: 9. This CDR3 comprises 16 residues.

This clone appeared once. The chain is built from TRBV18 and TRBJ2-3; 7 nucleotides agree with TRBD2. The CDR3 covers 14 residues. V trimming: 3 bases; J trimming: 6 bases; junction bases outside the gene matches: 6. Germline assignment: CDR1 KGHSH and CDR2 LQKENI. CDR3 sequence reads: CASSPGGNRDTQYF. CDR3 DNA sequence: TGTGCCAGCTCACCGGGGGGGAATCGTGATACGCAGTATTTT.

This clone was seen once. This chain uses TRBV14 with TRBJ2-1; D gene uncertain. Per germline, CDR1 SGHDN and CDR2 FVKESK. The CDR3 extends over 13 amino acids. With 6 bases removed from V and 8 bases from J, the gap between germline ends came to 14 bases. The CDR3 protein is CASSPSGRYEQFF. CDR3 in DNA: TGTGCCAGCAGTCCCTCAGGCAGGTATGAGCAGTTCTTC.

The gene calls are TRBV2 and TRBJ2-5; 7 bases are a match to TRBD1. Germline CDR1 is SNHLY and CDR2 is FYNNEI. The CDR3 spans 13 residues. The V segment lost 6 bases and the J segment 1 base; nucleotides outside the gene matches: 2. Written as DNA, the CDR3 is TGTGCCAGCAGAGGGACAGCCCAAGAGACCCAGTACTTC. This codes for CASRGTAQETQYF.

The chain joins TRBV19 to TRBJ1-6, with D possibly being TRBD1 (5 bases). V was clipped by 4 bases and J by 3 bases, with 7 bases between them. CDR1 LNHDA and CDR2 SQIVND come from the germline V gene (reference sequence). The CDR3 has 14 amino acids. The CDR3 nucleotides are TGTGCCAGTAGTACCAGGGACTATAATTCACCCCTCCACTTT. Encoded protein: CASSTRDYNSPLHF.

V is TRBV9 and J is TRBJ2-7; 7 bases are shared with TRBD1. CDR1 and CDR2 from the germline V gene are SGDLS and YYNGEE. The CDR3 totals 15 residues. Trimming removed 1 base from V and 6 bases from J; junction bases left unmatched: 10. CDR3 region: CASSVKGGVAGEQYF. Written as DNA, the CDR3 is TGTGCCAGCAGCGTAAAAGGGGGCGTCGCTGGCGAGCAGTACTTC.

The chain combines TRBV2 with TRBJ1-2; the D gene is possibly TRBD1 (5 bases). The V and J ends lost 7 bases and 5 bases respectively, with 23 bases between them. Germline lookup yields CDR1 SNHLY and CDR2 FYNNEI. This CDR3 contains 16 residues. CDR3 region: CASTAGLSGRRYGYTF. CDR3 coding DNA: TGTGCCAGCACCGCAGGATTATCAGGGAGGAGGTATGGCTACACCTTC.

The chain uses TRBV5-1 and TRBJ2-2; 8 bases map to TRBD2. This CDR3 region has 14 residues. V was clipped by 0 bases and J by 8 bases; unmatched bases: 3. Per germline, CDR1 SGHRS and CDR2 YFSETQ. The CDR3, as DNA: TGCGCCAGCAGCTTGGGACTAGCGACTGGGGAGCTGTTTTTT. This gives the protein CASSLGLATGELFF.

As concerns this clone: Mismatch with germline at one junction end may stem from a read error. The CDR3 DNA reads as TGTGCCAGCAGCTTAGGGACAGGGAATACCAATTTACCCCTCCACTTT. It is translated as CASSLGTGNTNLPLHF. The chain recombines TRBV7-8 with TRBJ1-6, with TRBD1 identical over 8 bases. The CDR3 contains 16 residues. Germline V gives CDR1 SGHVS, CDR2 FQNEAQ.

This chain connects TRBV7-9 to TRBJ1-2; D is perhaps TRBD1 (5 bases). V lost 3 bases, J lost 3 bases, and 8 bases lay in between. This CDR3 has 13 amino acids. Germline loops: CDR1 SEHNR, CDR2 FQNEAQ (reference sequence). CDR3 bases: TGTGCCAGCAGCTTTCAGGGCGACTATGGCTACACCTTC. It codes for CASSFQGDYGYTF. The whole variable domain, remainder taken from reference TRBV7-9 and TRBJ1-2, is DTGVSQNPRHKITKRGQNVTFRCDPISEHNRLYWYRQTLGQGPEFLTYFQNEAQLEKSRLLSDRFSAERPKGSFSTLEIQRTEQGDSAMYLCASSFQGDYGYTFGSGTRLTVV.

The chain recombines TRBV1 with TRBJ2-7. TRBV1 is a listed pseudogene. The CDR3 length is 12 residues. CDR3 sequence (DNA): TGCACCAGCAGCCAAGATTGTGACGGGCAGTACTTC. Its translation is CTSSQDCDGQYF.

This clone was seen once. The J gene is TRBJ2-3, the V gene TRBV12-3 or TRBV12-4; the D is unclear. V dropped 7 bases and J dropped 0 bases, with 5 bases sitting between them. The CDR3 loop spans 12 amino acids. The CDR3 nucleotides read TGTGCCAGCACCGGTAGCACAGATACGCAGTATTTT. Translated, it gives CASTGSTDTQYF.

The chain combines TRBV6-2 or TRBV6-3 with TRBJ2-1; 9 bases are shared with TRBD1. J was trimmed by 8 bases and V by 6 bases; bases with no gene match: 8. Germline lookup yields CDR1 MNHEY and CDR2 SVGEGT. This CDR3 comprises 14 residues. The CDR3 spells CASSHRGPGDEQFF. CDR3 sequence (DNA): TGTGCCAGCAGCCACAGGGGGCCAGGGGATGAGCAGTTCTTC.

V and J are TRBV12-5 and TRBJ2-1; D is tentatively TRBD1 or TRBD2 (5 bases each). The germline V gene encodes CDR1 LGHNT and CDR2 FRNRAP. Trimming pared 7 bases from V and 7 bases from J, leaving 17 bases between. The CDR3 runs 14 residues. CDR3 sequence reads: CASAYGGPQNEQFF. DNA for the CDR3: TGTGCTAGTGCCTATGGGGGACCACAGAATGAGCAGTTCTTC. Supplemented by reference TRBV12-5 and TRBJ2-1, the full variable domain reads DARVTQTPRHKVTEMGQEVTMRCQPILGHNTVFWYRQTMMQGLELLAYFRNRAPLDDSGMPKDRFSAEMPDATLATLKIQPSEPRDSAVYFCASAYGGPQNEQFFGPGTRLTVL.

The rearrangement links TRBV18 to TRBJ1-5; 7 positions agree with TRBD1. J gave up 4 bases and V 6 bases, and 9 bases lay outside the gene matches. This CDR3 spans 15 amino acids. In germline, CDR1 is KGHSH, CDR2 LQKENI. CDR3 sequence: CASSMGQYTNQPQHF. The CDR3 DNA sequence: TGTGCCAGCTCGATGGGACAGTACACAAATCAGCCCCAGCATTTT.

This chain links TRBV11-3 with TRBJ1-1, with 12 positions matching TRBD1. The CDR3 spans 17 residues. CDR1 and CDR2 from the germline V gene are SGHNT and YENEEA. V trimming: 1 base; J trimming: 5 bases; junction bases outside the gene matches: 8. The CDR3 region is CASSLGLGQGARTEAFF. CDR3 nucleotides: TGTGCCAGCAGCTTAGGGTTGGGACAGGGGGCGCGGACTGAAGCTTTCTTT.

Written as DNA, the CDR3 is TGCGCCAGCAGCCAAGAGTCGGGACCAGGCACAGATACGCAGTATTTT. Translation gives CASSQESGPGTDTQYF. The rearrangement links TRBV4-1 to TRBJ2-3; the D call may be TRBD1 or TRBD2 (5 bases each). V lost 0 bases and J 1 base, leaving 11 bases between the germline ends. This CDR3 is built from 16 residues. Looked up from germline, CDR1 is MGHRA and CDR2 is YSYEKL.

The chain carries TRBV6-5 and TRBJ1-2, with D possibly being TRBD1 (6 bases). The CDR3 consists of 14 residues. The germline gives CDR1 MNHEY, CDR2 SVGAGI. V lost 2 bases and J lost 5, with 12 bases in between. The CDR3 loop is CASSYGGPAYGYTF. CDR3 nucleotides: TGTGCCAGCAGTTACGGGGGCCCCGCTTATGGCTACACCTTC.

The rearrangement links TRBV18 to TRBJ1-1; D call uncertain. This CDR3 contains 14 residues. Trimming stripped 0 bases from V and 4 bases from J, with 9 bases between. Per germline, CDR1 KGHSH and CDR2 LQKENI. The CDR3 spells CASSPPGKGTEAFF. The CDR3 DNA sequence: TGTGCCAGCTCACCACCAGGGAAGGGCACTGAAGCTTTCTTT. Full variable domain (remainder filled in from reference TRBV18 and TRBJ1-1): NAGVMQNPRHLVRRRGQEARLRCSPMKGHSHVYWYRQLPEEGLKFMVYLQKENIIDESGMPKERFSAEFPKEGPSILRIQQVVRGDSAAYFCASSPPGKGTEAFFGQGTRLTVV.

The chain has TRBV7-3 and TRBJ2-1, with D perhaps TRBD1 or TRBD2 (5 bases each). V lost 0 bases to trimming and J lost 5 bases, with 11 bases between them. CDR3 length: 15 amino acids. Germline lookup yields CDR1 SGHTA and CDR2 FQGTGA. CDR3 protein: CASSLTGLAHNEQFF. CDR3 sequence (DNA): TGTGCCAGCAGCTTAACGGGGCTAGCCCACAATGAGCAGTTCTTC.

The V gene is TRBV18, the J gene TRBJ1-1; TRBD1 is a possible D gene (5 bases). The CDR3 totals 11 residues. With 4 bases removed from V and 8 bases from J, the gap between germline ends came to 8 bases. Germline V lookup: CDR1 KGHSH, CDR2 LQKENI. Here the CDR3 reads CASSQRGEAFF. CDR3 sequence (DNA): TGTGCCAGCTCACAGAGGGGAGAAGCTTTCTTT.

The rearrangement joins TRBV9 to TRBJ2-5; D perhaps matches TRBD1 (5 bases). Germline CDR1 reads SGDLS; CDR2 reads YYNGEE. The CDR3 runs 15 residues. V lost 1 base and J 5 bases, leaving 15 bases between the germline ends. CDR3 DNA: TGTGCCAGCAGCGTACAGGGCGGTGTCGGGGAGACCCAGTACTTC. This codes for CASSVQGGVGETQYF.